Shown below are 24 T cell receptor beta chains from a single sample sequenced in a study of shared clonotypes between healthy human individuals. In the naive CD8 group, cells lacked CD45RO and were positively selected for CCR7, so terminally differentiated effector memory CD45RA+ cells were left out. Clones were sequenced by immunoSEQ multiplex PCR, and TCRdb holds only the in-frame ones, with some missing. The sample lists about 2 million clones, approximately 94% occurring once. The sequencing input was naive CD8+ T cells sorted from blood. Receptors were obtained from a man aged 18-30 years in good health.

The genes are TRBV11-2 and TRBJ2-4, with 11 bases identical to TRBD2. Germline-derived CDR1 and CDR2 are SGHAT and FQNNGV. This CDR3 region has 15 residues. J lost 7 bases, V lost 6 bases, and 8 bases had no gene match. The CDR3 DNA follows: TGTGCCAGCAGATCATTAGCGGGAGGGTCGAACATTCAGTACTTC. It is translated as CASRSLAGGSNIQYF.

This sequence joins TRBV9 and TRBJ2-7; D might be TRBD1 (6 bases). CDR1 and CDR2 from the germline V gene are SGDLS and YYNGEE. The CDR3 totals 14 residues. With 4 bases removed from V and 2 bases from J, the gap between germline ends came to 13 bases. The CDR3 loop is CASSITGIPYEQYF. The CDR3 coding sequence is TGTGCCAGCAGCATAACAGGGATACCCTACGAGCAGTACTTC.

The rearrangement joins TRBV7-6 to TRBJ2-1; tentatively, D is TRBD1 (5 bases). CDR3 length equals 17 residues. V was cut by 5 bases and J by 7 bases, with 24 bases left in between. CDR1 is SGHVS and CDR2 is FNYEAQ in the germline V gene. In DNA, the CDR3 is TGTGCCAGCAGCCCCCCCACGGCAGGGTGGGTTGAGAATGAGCAGTTCTTC. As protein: CASSPPTAGWVENEQFF.

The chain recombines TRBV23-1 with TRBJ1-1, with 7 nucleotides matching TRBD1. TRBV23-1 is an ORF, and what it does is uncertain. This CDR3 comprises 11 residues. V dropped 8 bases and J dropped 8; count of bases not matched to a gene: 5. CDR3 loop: CASGQAGEAFF. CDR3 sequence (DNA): TGCGCCAGCGGACAGGCCGGGGAAGCTTTCTTT.

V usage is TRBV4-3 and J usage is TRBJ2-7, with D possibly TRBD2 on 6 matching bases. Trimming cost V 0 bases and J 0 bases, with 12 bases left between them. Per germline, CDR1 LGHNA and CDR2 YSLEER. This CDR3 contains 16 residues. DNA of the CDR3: TGCGCCAGCAGCCAAGATACACGGGAGCCCTCCTACGAGCAGTACTTC. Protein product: CASSQDTREPSYEQYF.

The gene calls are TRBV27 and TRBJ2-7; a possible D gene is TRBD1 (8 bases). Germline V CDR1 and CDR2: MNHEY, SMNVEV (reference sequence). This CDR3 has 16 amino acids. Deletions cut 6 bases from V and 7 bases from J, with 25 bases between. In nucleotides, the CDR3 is TGTGCCAGCAGCTCACAAGCGGGACAGGTAGAAAGAGAGCAGTACTTC. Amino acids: CASSSQAGQVEREQYF.

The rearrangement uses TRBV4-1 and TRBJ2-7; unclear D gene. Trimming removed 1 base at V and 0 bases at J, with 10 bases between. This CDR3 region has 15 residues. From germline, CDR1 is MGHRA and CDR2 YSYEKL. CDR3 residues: CASSQGQLSSYEQYF. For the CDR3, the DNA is TGCGCCAGCAGCCAAGGCCAGCTAAGCTCCTACGAGCAGTACTTC.

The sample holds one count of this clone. The CDR3 is CASSLNPLWTGFSNQPQHF. Written as DNA, the CDR3 is TGTGCCAGCAGTTTAAACCCCCTCTGGACAGGTTTTAGCAATCAGCCCCAGCATTTT. V usage is TRBV28 and J usage is TRBJ1-5; 7 bases are shared with TRBD1. The CDR3 length is 19 residues. V shed 2 bases and J 0 bases; nucleotides not matched to a gene: 13. Germline CDR1 reads MDHEN; CDR2 reads SYDVKM.

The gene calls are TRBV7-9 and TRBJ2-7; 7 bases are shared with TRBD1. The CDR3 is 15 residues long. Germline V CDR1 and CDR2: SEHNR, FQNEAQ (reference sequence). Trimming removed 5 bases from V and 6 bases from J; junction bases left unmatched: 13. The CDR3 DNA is TGTGCCAGCAGCACTTTCGAGACAGGGCAGGGCGAGCAGTACTTC. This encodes CASSTFETGQGEQYF.

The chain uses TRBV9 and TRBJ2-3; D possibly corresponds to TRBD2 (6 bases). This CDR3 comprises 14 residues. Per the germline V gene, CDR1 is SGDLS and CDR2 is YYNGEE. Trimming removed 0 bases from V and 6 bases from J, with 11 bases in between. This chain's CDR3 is CASSVGDSGDTQYF. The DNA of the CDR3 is TGTGCCAGCAGCGTAGGGGACTCCGGGGATACGCAGTATTTT.

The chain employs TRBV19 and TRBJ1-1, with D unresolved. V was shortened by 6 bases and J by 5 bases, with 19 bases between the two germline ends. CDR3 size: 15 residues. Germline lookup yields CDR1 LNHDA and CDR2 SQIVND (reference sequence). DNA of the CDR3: TGTGCCAGTAGCCAAGAAAGAATCCGAGGGACTGAAGCTTTCTTT. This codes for CASSQERIRGTEAFF. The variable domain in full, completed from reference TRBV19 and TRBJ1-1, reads DGGITQSPKYLFRKEGQNVTLSCEQNLNHDAMYWYRQDPGQGLRLIYYSQIVNDFQKGDIAEGYSVSREKKESFPLTVTSAQKNPTAFYLCASSQERIRGTEAFFGQGTRLTVV.

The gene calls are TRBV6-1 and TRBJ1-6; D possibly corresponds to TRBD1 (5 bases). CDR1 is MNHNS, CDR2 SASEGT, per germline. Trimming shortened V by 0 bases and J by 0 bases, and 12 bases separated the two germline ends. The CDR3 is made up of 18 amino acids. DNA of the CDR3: TGTGCCAGCAGTGAAGCGCGAGGGGTTAGCTCCTATAATTCACCCCTCCACTTT. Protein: CASSEARGVSSYNSPLHF.

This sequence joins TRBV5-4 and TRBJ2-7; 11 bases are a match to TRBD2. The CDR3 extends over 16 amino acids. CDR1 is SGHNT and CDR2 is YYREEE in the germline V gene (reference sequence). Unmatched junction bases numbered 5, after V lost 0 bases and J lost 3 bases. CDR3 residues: CASSLASLAGGYEQYF. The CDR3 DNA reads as TGTGCCAGCAGCTTGGCAAGTCTAGCGGGGGGCTACGAGCAGTACTTC.

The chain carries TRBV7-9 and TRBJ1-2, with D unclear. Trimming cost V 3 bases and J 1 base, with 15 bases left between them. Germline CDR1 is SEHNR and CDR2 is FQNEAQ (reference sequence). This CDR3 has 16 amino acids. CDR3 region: CASSFISQEHNYGYTF. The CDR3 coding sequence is TGTGCCAGCAGCTTTATCTCCCAGGAACATAACTATGGCTACACCTTC.

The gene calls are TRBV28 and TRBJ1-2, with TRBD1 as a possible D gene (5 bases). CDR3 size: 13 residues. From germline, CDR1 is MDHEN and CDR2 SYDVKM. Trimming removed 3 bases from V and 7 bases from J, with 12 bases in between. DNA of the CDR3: TGTGCCAGCAGTTTTCAGGGTAGAACTGGCTACACCTTC. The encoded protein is CASSFQGRTGYTF.

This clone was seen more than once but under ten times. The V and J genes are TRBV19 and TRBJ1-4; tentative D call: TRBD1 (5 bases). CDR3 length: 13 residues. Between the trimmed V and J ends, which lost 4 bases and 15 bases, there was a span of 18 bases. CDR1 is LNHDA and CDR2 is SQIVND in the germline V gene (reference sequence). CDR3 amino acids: CASSTNGGESLFF. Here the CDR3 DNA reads TGTGCCAGTAGTACTAATGGGGGAGAATCTTTGTTTTTT.

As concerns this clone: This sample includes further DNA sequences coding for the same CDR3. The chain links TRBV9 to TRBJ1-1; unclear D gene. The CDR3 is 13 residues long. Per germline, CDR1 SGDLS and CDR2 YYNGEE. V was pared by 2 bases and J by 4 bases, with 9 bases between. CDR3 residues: CASSVGGSTEAFF. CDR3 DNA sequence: TGTGCCAGCAGCGTCGGTGGTTCCACTGAAGCTTTCTTT.

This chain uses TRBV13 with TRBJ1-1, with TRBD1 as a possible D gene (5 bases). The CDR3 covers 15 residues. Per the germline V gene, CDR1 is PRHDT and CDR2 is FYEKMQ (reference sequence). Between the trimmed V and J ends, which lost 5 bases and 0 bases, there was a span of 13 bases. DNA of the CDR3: TGTGCCAGCAGCATCATGGGGGGATTGAACACTGAAGCTTTCTTT. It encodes CASSIMGGLNTEAFF.

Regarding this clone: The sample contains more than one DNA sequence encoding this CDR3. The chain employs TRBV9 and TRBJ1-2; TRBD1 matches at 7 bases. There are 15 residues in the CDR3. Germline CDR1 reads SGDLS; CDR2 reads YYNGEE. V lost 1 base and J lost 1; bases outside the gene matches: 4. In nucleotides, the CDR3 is TGTGCCAGCAGCGTATTCGGGGACAGTAACTATGGCTACACCTTC. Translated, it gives CASSVFGDSNYGYTF.

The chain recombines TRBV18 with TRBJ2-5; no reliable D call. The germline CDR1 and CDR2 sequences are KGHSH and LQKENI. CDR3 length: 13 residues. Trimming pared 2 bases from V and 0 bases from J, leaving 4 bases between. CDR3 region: CASSPANQETQYF. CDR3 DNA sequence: TGTGCCAGCTCACCAGCCAACCAAGAGACCCAGTACTTC. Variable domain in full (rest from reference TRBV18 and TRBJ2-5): NAGVMQNPRHLVRRRGQEARLRCSPMKGHSHVYWYRQLPEEGLKFMVYLQKENIIDESGMPKERFSAEFPKEGPSILRIQQVVRGDSAAYFCASSPANQETQYFGPGTRLLVL.

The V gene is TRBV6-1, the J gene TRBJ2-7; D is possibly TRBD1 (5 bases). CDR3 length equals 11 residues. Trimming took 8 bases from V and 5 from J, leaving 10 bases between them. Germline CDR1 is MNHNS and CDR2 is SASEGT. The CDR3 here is CASQGIHEQYF. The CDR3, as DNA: TGTGCCAGCCAGGGAATCCACGAGCAGTACTTC.

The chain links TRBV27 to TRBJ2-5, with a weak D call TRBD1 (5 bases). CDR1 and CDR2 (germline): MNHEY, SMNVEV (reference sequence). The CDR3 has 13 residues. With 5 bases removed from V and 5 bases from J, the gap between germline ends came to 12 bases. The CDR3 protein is CASSIRVGETQYF. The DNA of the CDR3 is TGTGCCAGCAGTATCAGGGTGGGGGAGACCCAGTACTTC.

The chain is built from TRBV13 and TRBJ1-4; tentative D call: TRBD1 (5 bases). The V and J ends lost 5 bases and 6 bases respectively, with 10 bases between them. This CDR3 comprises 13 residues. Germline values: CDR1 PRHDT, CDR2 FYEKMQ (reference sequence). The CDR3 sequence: CASSPRGYEKLFF. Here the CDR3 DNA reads TGTGCCAGCAGCCCCCGGGGGTATGAAAAACTGTTTTTT.

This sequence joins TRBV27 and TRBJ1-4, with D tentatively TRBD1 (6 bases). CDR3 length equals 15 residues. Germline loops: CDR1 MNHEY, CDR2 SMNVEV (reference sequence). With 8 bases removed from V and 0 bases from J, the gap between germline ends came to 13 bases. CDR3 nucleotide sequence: TGTGCCAGCCGAACGGGACATGCAACTAATGAAAAACTGTTTTTT. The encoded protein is CASRTGHATNEKLFF.